What follows is one T cell receptor beta chain and its context. The record originates from a study of blood T cell repertoires in COVID-19. Some clones are missing from TCRdb's copy, which holds only in-frame ones; the method was immunoSEQ multiplex PCR. The data contain 150,000 to 200,000 clones, about 74% of them seen just once; the ten biggest clones take up roughly 8.3%. This sequence originates from a man in his 60s with acute or convalescent COVID-19. The sequenced sample was peripheral blood.

The CDR3 coding sequence is TGTGCCAGCAGCTTGAGCCCGGGAGACAATGAGCAGTTCTTC. As protein: CASSLSPGDNEQFF. V gene TRBV5-5 combines with J gene TRBJ2-1, with D perhaps matching TRBD2 (6 bases). The CDR3 is 14 amino acids. The ends were cut back, 1 base at V and 5 bases at J, with 10 bases in the middle. Germline values: CDR1 SGHKS, CDR2 YYEKEE (reference sequence).